A selection of T cell receptor beta chains follows, all from one sample in a study of a mutant IDH1 vaccine in newly diagnosed glioma. Profiling relied on immunoSEQ multiplex PCR, and the TCRdb table lists in-frame clones only, not all of them. The data contain about 60,000 clones, 80% to 85% of them singletons. No cognate antigen is known for these TCRs. This sample comprised PBMCs, obtained from a glioma patient whose treatment included an IDH1 peptide vaccine. These TCRs come from a man aged 25 to 40 with glioma. CDR3s include the opening cysteine and the closing phenylalanine or tryptophan. D genes are given only for firm matches. Only part of the rows carry a size: once, few, many, or a class if the clone is expanded.

TRBJ1-2 | TRBD1 | few | TRBV5-1 | CASSGDRGQQGYTF | TGCGCCAGCAGCGGGGACAGGGGGCAACAAGGCTACACCTTC
TRBJ1-2 | - | - | TRBV10-1 | CASSDPGQYPYGYTF | TGCGCCAGCAGTGACCCAGGACAGTACCCCTATGGCTACACCTTC
TRBJ1-2 | - | - | TRBV7-2 | CASSSRVEVIHGYTF | TGTGCCAGCAGTTCGCGCGTCGAGGTCATACATGGCTACACCTTC
TRBJ2-1 | - | - | TRBV13 | CASSLPNPVDAGKYNEQFF | TGTGCCAGCAGCTTACCCAACCCGGTCGATGCGGGGAAGTACAATGAGCAGTTCTTC
TRBJ1-5 | - | - | TRBV7-9 | CASSLGSISNQPQHF | TGTGCCAGCAGCTTAGGTTCCATCAGCAATCAGCCCCAGCATTTT
TRBJ1-2 | TRBD1 | - | TRBV7-9 | CASSLGQGGNYGYTF | TGTGCCAGCAGCCTAGGACAGGGGGGTAACTATGGCTACACCTTC
TRBJ2-2 | - | - | TRBV19 | CASSNSVTGELFF | TGTGCCAGTAGTAACTCGGTCACCGGGGAGCTGTTTTTT
TRBJ2-3 | - | once | TRBV13 | CASSLASTDTQYF | TGTGCCAGCAGCTTAGCGAGCACAGATACGCAGTATTTT
TRBJ1-5 | - | - | TRBV6-1 | CASSINRYNQPQHF | TGTGCCAGCTCTATTAACAGGTACAATCAGCCCCAGCATTTT
TRBJ2-7 | TRBD1 | - | TRBV5-6 | CASSLLRGPLVDEQYF | TGTGCCAGCAGCCTCTTAAGGGGGCCCCTGGTGGACGAGCAGTACTTC
TRBJ1-2 | - | - | TRBV27 | CASSPTPQGNYGYTF | TGTGCCAGCAGTCCGACACCTCAGGGGAACTATGGCTACACCTTC
TRBJ2-5 | TRBD2 | - | TRBV27 | CASSLSPPGLAGGEQYF | TGTGCCAGCAGTTTATCGCCTCCGGGACTAGCGGGCGGGGAGCAGTACTTC
TRBJ2-1 | - | - | TRBV19 | CASSMDIGLNNEQFF | TGTGCCAGTAGTATGGACATAGGATTGAACAATGAGCAGTTCTTC
TRBJ1-5 | TRBD1 | - | TRBV6-6 | CASSYPTGEGNQPQHF | TGTGCCAGCAGTTACCCGACAGGGGAGGGCAATCAGCCCCAGCATTTT
TRBJ1-1 | - | medium-sized | TRBV11-3 | CASSLDGRAGNTEAFF | TGTGCCAGCAGCTTAGATGGGAGGGCCGGAAACACTGAAGCTTTCTTT
TRBJ2-3 | - | - | TRBV28 | CASSLTRTQYF | TGTGCCAGCAGTTTAACACGTACGCAGTATTTT
TRBJ2-6 | - | few | TRBV5-1 | CASSLYGVPGANVLTF | TGCGCCAGCAGCTTGTATGGGGTCCCTGGGGCCAACGTCCTGACTTTC
TRBJ1-1 | - | few | TRBV5-6 | CASSSGNTEAFF | TGTGCCAGCAGCTCTGGTAACACTGAAGCTTTCTTT
TRBJ2-1 | - | - | TRBV2 | CANRVDSYNEQFF | TGTGCCAACAGGGTCGACTCCTACAATGAGCAGTTCTTC
TRBJ1-5 | - | - | TRBV27 | CASSPGTNQPQHF | TGTGCCAGCAGCCCTGGAACCAATCAGCCCCAGCATTTT
TRBJ2-3 | TRBD1 | - | TRBV7-6 | CASSPRDSYTDTQYF | TGTGCCAGCAGCCCTCGGGACAGCTACACAGATACGCAGTATTTT
TRBJ2-3 | - | once | TRBV14 | CASSQDGRTQYF | TGTGCCAGCAGCCAAGATGGTCGTACGCAGTATTTT
TRBJ1-1 | - | - | TRBV18 | CASSPGQRLGAFF | TGTGCCAGCTCACCAGGTCAACGGTTAGGAGCTTTCTTT
TRBJ1-5 | TRBD1 | - | TRBV7-8 | CASSPDRGLQPQHF | TGTGCCAGCAGTCCCGACAGGGGACTCCAACCCCAGCATTTT
TRBJ1-1 | - | - | TRBV29-1 | CSVPPGGDGRPTEAFF | TGCAGCGTTCCTCCCGGGGGTGACGGACGGCCCACTGAAGCTTTCTTT
TRBJ1-5 | - | - | TRBV12-5 | CASGLGNQPQHF | TGTGCTAGTGGTTTAGGAAATCAGCCCCAGCATTTT
TRBJ1-1 | - | - | TRBV10-3 | CAISELTGVDEAFF | TGTGCCATCAGTGAGTTGACGGGGGTGGATGAAGCTTTCTTT
TRBJ1-3 | - | - | TRBV13 | CASSPVGNSGNTIYF | TGTGCCAGCAGCCCCGTAGGAAACTCTGGAAACACCATATATTTT